This T cell receptor beta chain was identified in a study of shared clonotypes between healthy human individuals. The overall study: A donor's plate count was three for CD4 naive and three for CD4 memory; CD8 naive had two and CD8 memory one.

Trimming shortened V by 0 bases and J by 0 bases, and 9 bases separated the two germline ends. CDR3 length equals 16 residues. Per the germline V gene, CDR1 is SGDLS and CDR2 is YYNGEE. Study-level results: Owing to a small donor count, the genetic and exposure-history diversity represented was limited. Estimated richness values were generally larger in naive subsets than in memory subsets.

Comments on this clone: Its matching antigen is unknown.

Produced via immunoSEQ multiplex PCR; TCRdb's table is partial and in-frame only. This table has 1.6 million or so clones, 97% to 99% appearing once. Input material: naive CD4+ T cells sorted from blood. Subset noted: CD45RA+ positively selected. The chain joins TRBV9 to TRBJ2-2; D may be TRBD1 or TRBD2 (5 bases each). The clonotype comes from a man aged 25-45 years in good health. As DNA, the CDR3 is TGTGCCAGCAGCGTAGTAGGGACCTCGAACACCGGGGAGCTGTTTTTT. Its translation: CASSVVGTSNTGELFF.